This T cell receptor beta chain emerged from a study of T cell responses to AZD1222 COVID-19 vaccine. The V end lost 1 base, the J end lost 4 bases, and 4 bases lay between the germline ends. The length of the CDR3 is 12 residues. Assay used: immunoSEQ multiplex PCR; TCRdb lists only in-frame clones, some missing. The sample yields about 130,000 clones, around 86% seen once. The clonotype originates from an adult in good health. The chain combines TRBV12-3 or TRBV12-4 with TRBJ1-1; D gene uncertain. The sequences come from peripheral blood, collected on day 0 of AZD1222 vaccination. CDR3 sequence reads: CASSLVSTEAFF. The CDR3 coding sequence is TGTGCCAGCAGTTTAGTTTCCACTGAAGCTTTCTTT.